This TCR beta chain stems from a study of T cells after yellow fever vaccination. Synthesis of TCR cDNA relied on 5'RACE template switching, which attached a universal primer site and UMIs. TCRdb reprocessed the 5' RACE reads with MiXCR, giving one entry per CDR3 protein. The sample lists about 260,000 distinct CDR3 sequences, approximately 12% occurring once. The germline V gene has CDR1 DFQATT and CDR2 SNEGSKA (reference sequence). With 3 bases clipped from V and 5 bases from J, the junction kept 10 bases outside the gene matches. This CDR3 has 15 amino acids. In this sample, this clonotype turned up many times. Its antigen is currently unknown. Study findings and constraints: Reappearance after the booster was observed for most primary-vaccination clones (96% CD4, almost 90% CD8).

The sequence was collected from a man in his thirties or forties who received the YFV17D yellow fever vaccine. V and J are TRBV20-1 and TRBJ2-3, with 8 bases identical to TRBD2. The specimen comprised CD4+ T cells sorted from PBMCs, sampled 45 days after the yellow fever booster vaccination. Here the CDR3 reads CSARGLAGGRDTQYF. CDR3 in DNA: TGCAGTGCTAGGGGTTTGGCGGGAGGTAGAGATACGCAGTATTTT.